Presented here are 10 T cell receptor beta chains from one specimen sequenced in a study of blood T cell repertoires in COVID-19. Sequencing was performed with immunoSEQ multiplex PCR; in TCRdb, only in-frame clones are kept and a portion is missing. The table records over 350,000 clones, around 88% of them present only once. Input material: peripheral blood. All receptors derive from a woman aged 25-40 years with acute or convalescent COVID-19.

The chain combines TRBV6-5 with TRBJ2-2; D might be TRBD2 (6 bases). CDR3 size: 14 residues. Germline CDR1 and CDR2: MNHEY and SVGAGI. V lost 4 bases to trimming and J lost 4 bases, with 10 bases between them. The CDR3 nucleotides are TGTGCCAGCAGTTCAGGAGGGAGCACCGGGGAGCTGTTTTTT. It codes for CASSSGGSTGELFF.

V usage is TRBV7-6 and J usage is TRBJ2-7; 7 nucleotides align to TRBD1. CDR1 is SGHVS, CDR2 FNYEAQ, per germline. V dropped 1 base and J dropped 2; count of bases not matched to a gene: 5. The CDR3 has 15 amino acids. CDR3 nucleotides: TGTGCCAGCAGCTTAGGGGGGACAGCGACCTACGAGCAGTACTTC. Translated: CASSLGGTATYEQYF. The entire variable domain, with the rest obtained from reference TRBV7-6 and TRBJ2-7, is as follows: GAGVSQSPRYKVTKRGQDVALRCDPISGHVSLYWYRQALGQGPEFLTYFNYEAQQDKSGLPNDRFSAERPEGSISTLTIQRTEQRDSAMYRCASSLGGTATYEQYFGPGTRLTVT.

The J gene is TRBJ1-1, the V gene TRBV19; 9 bases line up with TRBD1. Looked up from germline, CDR1 is LNHDA and CDR2 is SQIVND (reference sequence). The CDR3 loop spans 15 amino acids. J gave up 1 base and V 8 bases, and 8 bases lay outside the gene matches. CDR3 DNA: TGTGCCAGTTTAGACCCGGGACAGGGGAACACTGAAGCTTTCTTT. The encoded protein is CASLDPGQGNTEAFF.

Notes on this clone: The same CDR3 can be traced to other DNA sequences in this sample. V and J are TRBV24-1 and TRBJ2-2, with no clear D. Germline V gene sequence: CDR1 KGHDR, CDR2 SFDVKD. Trimming took off 1 base at V and 5 bases at J, with 4 bases between the two ends. CDR3 length equals 13 residues. The CDR3 region is CATSDFQTGELFF. CDR3 nucleotide sequence: TGTGCCACCAGTGATTTCCAGACCGGGGAGCTGTTTTTT.

The chain recombines TRBV7-9 with TRBJ2-6; 7 nucleotides match TRBD2. There are 17 residues in the CDR3. Per the germline V gene, CDR1 is SEHNR and CDR2 is FQNEAQ (reference sequence). V shed 2 bases and J 1 base; nucleotides not matched to a gene: 5. The CDR3 coding sequence is TGTGCCAGCAGCTTATGGGGGGGTGTTTCTGGGGCCAACGTCCTGACTTTC. It is translated as CASSLWGGVSGANVLTF.

V and J are TRBV7-2 and TRBJ2-3; possible D gene TRBD1, 6 bases. The germline gives CDR1 SGHTA, CDR2 FQGNSA. The V and J ends lost 5 bases and 3 bases respectively, with 18 bases between them. The CDR3 sequence is 16 residues long. CDR3 loop: CASSKQLLTGTDTQYF. The CDR3 nucleotides are TGTGCCAGCAGCAAACAGCTTCTCACAGGGACAGATACGCAGTATTTT. Drawing the rest from reference TRBV7-2 and TRBJ2-3, the complete variable domain is GAGVSQSPSNKVTEKGKDVELRCDPISGHTALYWYRQSLGQGLEFLIYFQGNSAPDKSGLPSDRFSAERTGGSVSTLTIQRTQQEDSAVYLCASSKQLLTGTDTQYFGPGTRLTVL.

The chain combines TRBV21-1 with TRBJ1-1; no check of the table's D call, TRBD1, against the DNA was made. TRBV21-1 is shown as a pseudogene. The CDR3 has 16 residues. The CDR3 loop reads CASSSKNRQENTEAFF. CDR3 bases: TGTGCCAGCAGCTCCAAGAACCGCCAGGAGAACACTGAAGCTTTCTTT.

In nucleotides, the CDR3 is TGTGCCAGCAGCTTGGCAAGCACAGATACGCAGTATTTT. Its translation: CASSLASTDTQYF. The rearrangement links TRBV5-6 to TRBJ2-3; D not resolved. V lost 0 bases to trimming and J lost 0 bases, with 2 bases between them. The CDR3 extends over 13 amino acids. From germline, CDR1 is SGHDT and CDR2 YYEEEE.

The chain joins TRBV5-5 to TRBJ2-7; 9 bases align to TRBD1. Germline assignment: CDR1 SGHKS and CDR2 YYEKEE (reference sequence). Losses at the gene ends were 0 bases for V and 4 bases for J; bases not matched to a gene: 8. The CDR3 extends over 16 amino acids. The CDR3 loop reads CASSLVDYRGRYEQYF. CDR3 DNA sequence: TGTGCCAGCAGCTTGGTTGACTACAGGGGGCGGTACGAGCAGTACTTC.

The rearrangement links TRBV5-1 to TRBJ1-4, with TRBD1 as a possible D gene (6 bases). Germline CDR1 reads SGHRS; CDR2 reads YFSETQ. The CDR3 covers 16 residues. V lost 4 bases and J lost 6, with 19 bases in between. In nucleotides, the CDR3 is TGCGCCAGCAGCCCCCGATACTTACAGGGAGATGAAAAACTGTTTTTT. Protein product: CASSPRYLQGDEKLFF. Together with reference TRBV5-1 and TRBJ1-4, the CDR3 gives the full variable domain: KAGVTQTPRYLIKTRGQQVTLSCSPISGHRSVSWYQQTPGQGLQFLFEYFSETQRNKGNFPGRFSGRQFSNSRSEMNVSTLELGDSALYLCASSPRYLQGDEKLFFGSGTQLSVL.